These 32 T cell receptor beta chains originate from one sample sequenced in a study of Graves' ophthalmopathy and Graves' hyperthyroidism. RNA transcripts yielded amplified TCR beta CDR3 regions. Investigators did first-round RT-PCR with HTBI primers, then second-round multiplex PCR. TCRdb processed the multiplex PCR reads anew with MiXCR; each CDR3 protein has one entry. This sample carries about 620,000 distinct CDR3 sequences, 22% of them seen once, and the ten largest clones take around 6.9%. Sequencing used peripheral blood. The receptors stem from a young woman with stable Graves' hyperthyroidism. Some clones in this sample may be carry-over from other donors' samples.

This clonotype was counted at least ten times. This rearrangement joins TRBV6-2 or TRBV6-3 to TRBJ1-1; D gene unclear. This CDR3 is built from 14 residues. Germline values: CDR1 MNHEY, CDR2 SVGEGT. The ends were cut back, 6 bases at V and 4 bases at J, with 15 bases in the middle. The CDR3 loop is CASRWTEGATEAFF. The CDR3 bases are TGTGCCAGCAGATGGACGGAAGGAGCCACTGAAGCTTTCTTT.

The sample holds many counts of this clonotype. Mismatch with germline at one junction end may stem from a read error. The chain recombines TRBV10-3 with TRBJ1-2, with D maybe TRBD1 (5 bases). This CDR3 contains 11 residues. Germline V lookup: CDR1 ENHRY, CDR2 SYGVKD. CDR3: CAIGEFRAYTF. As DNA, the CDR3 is TGTGCCATCGGTGAGTTCAGGGCCTACACCTTC.

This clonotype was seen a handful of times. Written as DNA, the CDR3 is TGCGCCAGCAGCCAATCCGGGGAACACTCCTACGAGCAGTACTTC. Its translation: CASSQSGEHSYEQYF. The V gene is TRBV5-1, the J gene TRBJ2-7; D is perhaps TRBD2 (5 bases). The V and J ends lost 4 bases and 0 bases respectively, with 14 bases between them. The CDR3 has 15 amino acids. Germline V CDR1 and CDR2: SGHRS, YFSETQ.

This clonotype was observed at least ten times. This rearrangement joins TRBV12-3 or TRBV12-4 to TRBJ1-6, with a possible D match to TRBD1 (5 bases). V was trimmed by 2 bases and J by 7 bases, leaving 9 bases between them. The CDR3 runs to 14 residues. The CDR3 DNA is TGTGCCAGCAGTTTAAGAGGGGACAATTCACCCCTCCACTTT. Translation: CASSLRGDNSPLHF.

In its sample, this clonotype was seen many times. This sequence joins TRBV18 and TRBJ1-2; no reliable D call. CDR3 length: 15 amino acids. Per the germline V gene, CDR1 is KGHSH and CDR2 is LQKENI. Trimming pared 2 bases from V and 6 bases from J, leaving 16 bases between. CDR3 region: CASSPGPGSKDGYTF. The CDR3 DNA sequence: TGTGCCAGCTCACCAGGGCCGGGGTCTAAGGATGGCTACACCTTC.

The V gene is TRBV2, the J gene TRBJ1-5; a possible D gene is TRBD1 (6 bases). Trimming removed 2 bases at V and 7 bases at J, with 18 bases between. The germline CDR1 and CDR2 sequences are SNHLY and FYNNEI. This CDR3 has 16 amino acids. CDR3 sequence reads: CASSEFPQGPNQPQHF. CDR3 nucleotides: TGTGCCAGCAGTGAATTCCCCCAGGGGCCAAACCAGCCCCAGCATTTT.

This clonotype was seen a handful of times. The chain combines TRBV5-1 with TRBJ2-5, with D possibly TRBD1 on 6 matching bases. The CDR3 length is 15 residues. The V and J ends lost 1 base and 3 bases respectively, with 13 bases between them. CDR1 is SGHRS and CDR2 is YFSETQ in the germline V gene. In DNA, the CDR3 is TGCGCCAGCAGCTTGTCAGGGGTTAGAAAAGAGACCCAGTACTTC. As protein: CASSLSGVRKETQYF.

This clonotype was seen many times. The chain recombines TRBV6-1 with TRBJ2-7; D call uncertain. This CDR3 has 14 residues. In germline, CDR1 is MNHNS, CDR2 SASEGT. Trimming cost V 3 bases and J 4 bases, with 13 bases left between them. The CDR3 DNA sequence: TGTGCCAGCAGTGAGGCGTGGGTGGGATACGAGCAGTACTTC. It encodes CASSEAWVGYEQYF.

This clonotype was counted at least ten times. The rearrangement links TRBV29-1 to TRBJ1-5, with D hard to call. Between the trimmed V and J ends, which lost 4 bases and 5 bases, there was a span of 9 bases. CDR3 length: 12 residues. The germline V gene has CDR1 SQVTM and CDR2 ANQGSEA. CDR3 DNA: TGCAGCGTTGCTGGGGATGATCAGCCCCAGCATTTT. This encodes CSVAGDDQPQHF.

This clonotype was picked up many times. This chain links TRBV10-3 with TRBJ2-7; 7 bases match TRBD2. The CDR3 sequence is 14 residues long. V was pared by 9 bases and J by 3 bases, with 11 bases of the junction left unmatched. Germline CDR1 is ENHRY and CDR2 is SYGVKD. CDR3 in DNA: TGTGCCATTCGGCCTGCCGCGGGAGTCTACGAGCAGTACTTC. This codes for CAIRPAAGVYEQYF.

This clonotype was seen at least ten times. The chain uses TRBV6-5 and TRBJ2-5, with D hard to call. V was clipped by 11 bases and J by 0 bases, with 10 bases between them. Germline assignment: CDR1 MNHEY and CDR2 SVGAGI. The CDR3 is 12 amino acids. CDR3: CAYVDNQETQYF. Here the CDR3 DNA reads TGTGCCTACGTCGACAACCAAGAGACCCAGTACTTC.

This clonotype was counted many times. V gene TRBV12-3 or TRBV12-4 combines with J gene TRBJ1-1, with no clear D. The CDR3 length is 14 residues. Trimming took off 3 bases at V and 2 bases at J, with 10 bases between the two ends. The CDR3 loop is CASSFSGSNTEAFF. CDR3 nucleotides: TGTGCCAGCAGTTTTAGCGGGAGCAACACTGAAGCTTTCTTT.

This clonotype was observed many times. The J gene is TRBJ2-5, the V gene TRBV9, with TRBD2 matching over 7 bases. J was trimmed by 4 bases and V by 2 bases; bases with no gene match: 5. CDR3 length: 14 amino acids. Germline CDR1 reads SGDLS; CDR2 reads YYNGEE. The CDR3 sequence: CASSVRGDGETQYF. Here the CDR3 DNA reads TGTGCCAGCAGCGTCCGGGGGGACGGAGAGACCCAGTACTTC.

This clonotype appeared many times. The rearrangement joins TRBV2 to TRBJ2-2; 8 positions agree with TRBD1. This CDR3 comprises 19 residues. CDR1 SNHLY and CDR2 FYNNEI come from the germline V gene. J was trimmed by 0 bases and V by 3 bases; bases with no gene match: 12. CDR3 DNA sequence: TGTGCCAGCAGTGACCCCCGGGACAGGAGTCGGGCGAACACCGGGGAGCTGTTTTTT. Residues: CASSDPRDRSRANTGELFF.

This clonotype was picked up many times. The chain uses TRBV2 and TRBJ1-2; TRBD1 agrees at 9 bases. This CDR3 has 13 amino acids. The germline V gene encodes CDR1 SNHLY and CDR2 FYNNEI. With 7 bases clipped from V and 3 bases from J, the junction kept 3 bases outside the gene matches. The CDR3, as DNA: TGTGCCAGCATGTGGACAGGGGACTATGGCTACACCTTC. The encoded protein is CASMWTGDYGYTF.

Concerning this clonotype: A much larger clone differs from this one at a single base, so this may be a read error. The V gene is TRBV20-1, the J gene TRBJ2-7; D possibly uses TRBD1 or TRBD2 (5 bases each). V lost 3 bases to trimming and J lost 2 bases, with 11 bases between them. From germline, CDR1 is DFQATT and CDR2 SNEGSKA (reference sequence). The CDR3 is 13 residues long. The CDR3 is CSASSGAAYEQYF. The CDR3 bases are TGCAGTGCTAGCTCCGGGGCCGCCTACGAGCAGTACTTC.

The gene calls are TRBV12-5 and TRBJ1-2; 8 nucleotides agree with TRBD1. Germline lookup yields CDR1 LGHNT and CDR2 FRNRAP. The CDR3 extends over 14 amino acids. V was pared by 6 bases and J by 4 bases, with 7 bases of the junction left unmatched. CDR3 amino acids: CASGYPGGGYGYTF. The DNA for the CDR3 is TGTGCTAGTGGGTACCCAGGGGGCGGCTATGGCTACACCTTC.

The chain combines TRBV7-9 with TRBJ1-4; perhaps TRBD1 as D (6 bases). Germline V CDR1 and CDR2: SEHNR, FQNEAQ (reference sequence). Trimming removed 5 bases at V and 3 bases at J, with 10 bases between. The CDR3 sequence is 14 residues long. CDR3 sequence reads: CASSLGQSNEKLFF. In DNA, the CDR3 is TGTGCCAGCAGCCTCGGACAGTCTAATGAAAAACTGTTTTTT.

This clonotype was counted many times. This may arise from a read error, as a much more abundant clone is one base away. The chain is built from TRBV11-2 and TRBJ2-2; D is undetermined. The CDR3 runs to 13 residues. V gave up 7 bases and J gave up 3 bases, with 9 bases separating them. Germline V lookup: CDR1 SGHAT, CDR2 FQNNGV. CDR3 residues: CASNLGYTGELFF. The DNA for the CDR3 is TGTGCCAGCAACCTAGGGTACACCGGGGAGCTGTTTTTT.

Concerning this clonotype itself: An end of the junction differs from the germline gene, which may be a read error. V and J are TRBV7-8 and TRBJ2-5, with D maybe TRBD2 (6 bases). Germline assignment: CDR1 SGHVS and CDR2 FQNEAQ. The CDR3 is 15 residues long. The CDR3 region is CTSSRRRDIQETQYF. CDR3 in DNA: TGTACCAGCAGCCGACGGAGGGATATACAAGAGACCCAGTACTTC.

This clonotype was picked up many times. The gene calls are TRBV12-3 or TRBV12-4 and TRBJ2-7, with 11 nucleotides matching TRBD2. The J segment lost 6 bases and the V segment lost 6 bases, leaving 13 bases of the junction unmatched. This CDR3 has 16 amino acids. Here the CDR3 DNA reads TGTGCCAGCAGCCCTACTAGCGGGGGAGAAGGGGTCGAGCAGTACTTC. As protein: CASSPTSGGEGVEQYF.

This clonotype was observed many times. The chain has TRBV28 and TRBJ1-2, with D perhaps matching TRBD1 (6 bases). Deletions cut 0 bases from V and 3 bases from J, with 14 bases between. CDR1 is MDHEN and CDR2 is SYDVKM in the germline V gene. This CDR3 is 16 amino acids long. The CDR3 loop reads CASSLWGAYSDYGYTF. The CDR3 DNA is TGTGCCAGCAGTTTATGGGGGGCCTACAGCGACTATGGCTACACCTTC.

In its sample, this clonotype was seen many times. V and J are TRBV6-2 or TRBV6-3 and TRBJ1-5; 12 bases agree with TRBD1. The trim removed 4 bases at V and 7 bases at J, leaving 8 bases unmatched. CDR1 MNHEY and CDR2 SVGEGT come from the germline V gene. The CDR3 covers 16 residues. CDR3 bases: TGTGCCAGCAGTTTCCCCGGGACAGGGGGCGTCCAGCCCCAGCATTTT. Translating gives CASSFPGTGGVQPQHF.

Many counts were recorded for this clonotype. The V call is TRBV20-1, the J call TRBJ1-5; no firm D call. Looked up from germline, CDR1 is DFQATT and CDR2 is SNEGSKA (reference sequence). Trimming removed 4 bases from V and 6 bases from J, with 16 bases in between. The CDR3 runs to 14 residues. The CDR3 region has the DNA TGCAGTGCTACCACTCCTACGTTGGGTCAGCCCCAGCATTTT. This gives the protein CSATTPTLGQPQHF.

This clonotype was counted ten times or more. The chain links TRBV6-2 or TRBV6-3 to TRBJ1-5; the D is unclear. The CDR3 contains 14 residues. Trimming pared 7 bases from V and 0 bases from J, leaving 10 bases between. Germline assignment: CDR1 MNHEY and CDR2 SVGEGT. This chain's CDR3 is CASTSPDSNQPQHF. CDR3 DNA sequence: TGTGCCAGCACAAGCCCAGATAGCAATCAGCCCCAGCATTTT.

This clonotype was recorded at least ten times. In nucleotides, the CDR3 is TGTGCCAGCAGACCCGGGACAGGGTGGCATCAAGAGACCCAGTACTTC. Protein sequence: CASRPGTGWHQETQYF. The rearrangement links TRBV6-2 or TRBV6-3 to TRBJ2-5; 9 bases match TRBD1. This CDR3 spans 16 amino acids. Germline trimming cut 6 bases from V and 2 bases from J; bases unmatched to any gene: 10. From germline, CDR1 is MNHEY and CDR2 SVGEGT.

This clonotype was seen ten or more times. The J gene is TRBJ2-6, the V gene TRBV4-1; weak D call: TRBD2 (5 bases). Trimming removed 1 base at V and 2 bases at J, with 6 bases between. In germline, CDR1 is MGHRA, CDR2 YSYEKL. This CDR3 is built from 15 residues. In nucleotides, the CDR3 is TGCGCCAGCAGCCAAGTGCGGGCTGGGGCCAACGTCCTGACTTTC. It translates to CASSQVRAGANVLTF.

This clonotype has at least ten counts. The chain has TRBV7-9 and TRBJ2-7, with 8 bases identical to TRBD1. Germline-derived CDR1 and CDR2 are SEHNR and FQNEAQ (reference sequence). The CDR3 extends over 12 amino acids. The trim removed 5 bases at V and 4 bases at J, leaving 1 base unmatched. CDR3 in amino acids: CASSHRGYEQYF. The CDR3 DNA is TGTGCCAGCAGCCACAGGGGGTACGAGCAGTACTTC.

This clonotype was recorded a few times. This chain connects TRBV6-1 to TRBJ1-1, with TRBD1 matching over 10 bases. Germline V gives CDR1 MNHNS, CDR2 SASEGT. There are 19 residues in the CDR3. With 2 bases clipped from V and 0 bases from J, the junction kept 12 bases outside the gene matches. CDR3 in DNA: TGTGCCAGCAGTGAATTCACCTTGGCGGGACAGGGGATGAACACTGAAGCTTTCTTT. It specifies CASSEFTLAGQGMNTEAFF.

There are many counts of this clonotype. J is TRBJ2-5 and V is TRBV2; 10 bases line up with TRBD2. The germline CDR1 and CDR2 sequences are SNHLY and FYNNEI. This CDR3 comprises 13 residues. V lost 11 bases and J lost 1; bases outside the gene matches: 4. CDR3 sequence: CAAGTSVQETQYF. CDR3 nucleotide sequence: TGTGCCGCAGGGACTAGCGTCCAAGAGACCCAGTACTTC.

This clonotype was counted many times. CDR3 DNA sequence: TGTGCCAGCAGTTTAGGCCAGGGGGGAGCTTTCTTT. Its translation: CASSLGQGGAFF. The chain combines TRBV28 with TRBJ1-1; 7 bases match TRBD1. Germline V gene lookup returns CDR1 MDHEN and CDR2 SYDVKM. The CDR3 contains 12 residues. V was clipped by 2 bases and J by 10 bases; unmatched bases: 4.

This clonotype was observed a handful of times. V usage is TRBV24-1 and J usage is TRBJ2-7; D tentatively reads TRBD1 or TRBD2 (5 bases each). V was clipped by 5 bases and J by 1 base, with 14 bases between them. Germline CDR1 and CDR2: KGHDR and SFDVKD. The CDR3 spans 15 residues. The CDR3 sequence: CATSGPGPQSYEQYF. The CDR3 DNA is TGTGCCACCAGTGGGCCGGGACCGCAATCCTACGAGCAGTACTTC.